Below, one TCR beta chain is given with its context. These data originate in a study of T cells in localized non-small cell lung cancer. Profiling relied on immunoSEQ multiplex PCR, and the TCRdb table lists in-frame clones only, not all of them. The repertoire consists of about 35,000 clones, with approximately 89% occurring once and the leading ten covering about 12%. The CDR3 contains 14 residues. The germline CDR1 and CDR2 sequences are MNHEY and SVGAGI. V shed 6 bases and J shed 0 bases, with 11 bases lying between them. The chain carries TRBV6-5 and TRBJ1-2; D may be TRBD1 (6 bases). This TCR was recovered from a female donor older than 55 with stage II lung adenocarcinoma. The sequencing here drew on peripheral blood mononuclear cells, taken before any cancer treatment. CDR3 nucleotide sequence: TGTGCCAGCAGCCCGGGGGGCCCTAACTATGGCTACACCTTC. Translated: CASSPGGPNYGYTF.